This T cell receptor (beta chain) appears in the sequencing data of a study of type 1 regulatory T cells. Study context: An in vitro protocol generated T-allo10, a Tr1-enriched, alloantigen-specific CD4 T cell product.

Trimming cost V 0 bases and J 3 bases, with 9 bases left between them. Germline V CDR1 and CDR2: SGHRS, YFSETQ. The CDR3 extends over 14 amino acids. This clonotype was counted between two and nine times. TCRdb independently ran MiXCR on the reads; one entry per CDR3 protein. The sample lists 90,000 to 100,000 distinct CDR3 sequences, roughly a third seen once, with approximately 2.2% in the top ten. The chain combines TRBV5-1 with TRBJ1-2; D gene ambiguous. The specimen sequenced was CD4+ T cells, either the whole sample or a sorted fraction (not recorded which). The sequence was obtained from a human donor in good health. CDR3 amino acids: CASSLDRTHYGYTF. The CDR3 region has the DNA TGCGCCAGCAGCTTGGATCGGACTCACTATGGCTACACCTTC.